This is a list of T cell receptor beta chains from one sample in a study of blood T cell repertoires in COVID-19. Profiling relied on immunoSEQ multiplex PCR, and the TCRdb table lists in-frame clones only, not all of them. This table has fewer than 250,000 clones, roughly 89% appearing once. The sample was PBMCs or T cells enriched from blood (not recorded which). The source is a man aged 25-45 years who had been exposed to COVID-19. The CDR3 runs from the conserved cysteine through the conserved F or W. D genes are given only for firm matches. Clone size is shown for a subset of rows, as once, few, many or a class of expanded clone.

TRBV14,-,TRBJ1-6,-,CASSQLDRPNSPLHF,TGTGCCAGCAGCCAACTTGACAGGCCCAATTCACCCCTCCACTTT
TRBV7-9,-,TRBJ1-1,-,CASSLWSGGVTEAFF,TGTGCCAGCAGCTTATGGTCGGGGGGTGTCACTGAAGCTTTCTTT
TRBV7-9,-,TRBJ2-2,-,CASSARTRPNTGELFF,TGTGCCAGCAGCGCCCGGACACGACCGAACACCGGGGAGCTGTTTTTT
TRBV10-3,-,TRBJ2-7,-,CAISESVRQTYEQYF,TGTGCCATCAGTGAGTCAGTGAGACAGACCTACGAGCAGTACTTC
TRBV6-5,-,TRBJ2-7,-,CASSPRAGASYEQYF,TGTGCCAGCAGTCCGCGGGCGGGCGCCTCCTACGAGCAGTACTTC
TRBV4-3,many,TRBJ2-6,TRBD1,CASSQEGQGASGANVLTF,TGCGCCAGCAGCCAAGAAGGACAGGGGGCCTCTGGGGCCAACGTCCTGACTTTC
TRBV5-1,once,TRBJ2-1,-,CASSFSGQNEQFF,TGCGCCAGCAGCTTCAGCGGTCAAAATGAGCAGTTCTTC
TRBV19,-,TRBJ1-1,-,CASRQNTEAFF,TGTGCCAGCCGACAGAACACTGAAGCTTTCTTT
TRBV7-9,few,TRBJ1-2,-,CASSLGQNYYGYTF,TGTGCCAGCAGCTTAGGACAGAACTATTATGGCTACACCTTC
TRBV27,-,TRBJ2-3,TRBD2,CAIRAPSGRADTQYF,TGTGCCATCCGAGCCCCTAGCGGGCGCGCAGATACGCAGTATTTT
TRBV5-1,-,TRBJ2-1,TRBD2,CASSRTSGGLNEQFF,TGCGCCAGCAGCCGGACTAGCGGGGGCTTAAATGAGCAGTTCTTC
TRBV7-6,-,TRBJ2-2,-,CASSLVGGESGELFF,TGTGCCAGCAGCTTAGTTGGAGGAGAGAGCGGGGAGCTGTTTTTT
TRBV9,-,TRBJ2-1,TRBD2,CASSSLTSGGENEQFF,TGTGCCAGCAGCTCACTGACTAGCGGGGGGGAAAATGAGCAGTTCTTC
TRBV7-9,-,TRBJ2-5,-,CASSLAGLQETQYF,TGTGCCAGCAGCTTAGCGGGACTCCAAGAGACCCAGTACTTC
TRBV11-2,-,TRBJ2-1,-,CASSLAIVGDEQFF,TGTGCCAGCAGCTTGGCCATTGTCGGGGATGAGCAGTTCTTC
TRBV6-5,-,TRBJ2-1,TRBD2,CASSSGTSNEQFF,TGTGCCAGCAGCTCCGGGACTAGCAATGAGCAGTTCTTC
TRBV19,-,TRBJ2-2,TRBD1,CASSIPGQAGTGELFF,TGTGCCAGTAGTATCCCGGGACAGGCGGGCACCGGGGAGCTGTTTTTT
TRBV7-9,-,TRBJ2-5,TRBD1,CASSPPADRMGETQYF,TGTGCCAGCAGCCCGCCTGCGGACAGGATGGGAGAGACCCAGTACTTC
TRBV29-1,-,TRBJ1-1,TRBD1,CSVAPTGGRLAFF,TGCAGCGTGGCCCCGACAGGGGGCCGGCTAGCTTTCTTT
TRBV19,-,TRBJ1-6,TRBD1,CASSQQGSNSPLHF,TGTGCCAGTAGTCAACAGGGGAGTAATTCACCCCTCCACTTT
TRBV7-9,-,TRBJ1-2,TRBD1,CASSRTGTYGYTF,TGTGCCAGCAGCCGGACAGGAACCTATGGCTACACCTTC
TRBV7-9,-,TRBJ1-5,-,CASSLWGLGGNQPQHF,TGTGCCAGCAGCTTATGGGGATTGGGAGGCAATCAGCCCCAGCATTTT
TRBV18,-,TRBJ2-6,-,CASSRFPLSEGANVLTF,TGTGCCAGCTCACGTTTTCCCCTCTCCGAGGGGGCCAACGTCCTGACTTTC
TRBV10-3,-,TRBJ2-5,-,CASRAGLQETQYF,TGTGCCAGCCGAGCGGGCCTCCAAGAGACCCAGTACTTC
TRBV5-1,-,TRBJ2-7,TRBD2,CASRLTSGGFDEQYF,TGCGCCAGCAGGCTGACTAGCGGGGGGTTCGACGAGCAGTACTTC
TRBV5-1,-,TRBJ2-1,TRBD2,CASSKSSGTYNEQFF,TGCGCCAGCAGTAAATCTAGCGGGACCTACAATGAGCAGTTCTTC
TRBV2,-,TRBJ1-3,-,CASRDHRASSGNTIYF,TGTGCCAGCAGGGATCACAGGGCATCCTCTGGAAACACCATATATTTT
TRBV19,-,TRBJ1-1,-,CASSHETGLLLNTEAFF,TGTGCCAGTAGCCACGAGACAGGCCTACTATTGAACACTGAAGCTTTCTTT
TRBV4-2,-,TRBJ2-5,TRBD2,CASSQGLAGTQETQYF,TGTGCCAGCAGCCAAGGGCTAGCGGGTACCCAAGAGACCCAGTACTTC
TRBV3-1/TRBV3-2,-,TRBJ2-7,-,CASSQDRGYEQYF,TGTGCCAGCAGCCAAGATCGGGGGTACGAGCAGTACTTC
TRBV2,-,TRBJ1-2,-,CATRGAGYGYTF,TGTGCCACTCGGGGAGCCGGCTATGGCTACACCTTC
TRBV5-5,-,TRBJ1-4,-,CASSFRGGEEKLFF,TGTGCCAGCAGCTTCCGGGGAGGTGAGGAAAAACTGTTTTTT
TRBV5-6,-,TRBJ1-1,-,CASSRVWVNTEAFF,TGTGCCAGCAGCCGGGTGTGGGTGAACACTGAAGCTTTCTTT
TRBV30,once,TRBJ1-2,TRBD1,CAWSDRGRRGVYTF,TGTGCCTGGAGTGACAGGGGCCGTCGGGGTGTCTACACCTTC
TRBV7-2,once,TRBJ2-7,-,CASSLYSYEQYF,TGTGCCAGCAGCCTATACTCCTACGAGCAGTACTTC
TRBV5-6,-,TRBJ1-1,-,CASSFLVPGENTEAFF,TGTGCCAGCAGCTTTCTTGTCCCAGGGGAGAACACTGAAGCTTTCTTT
TRBV18,-,TRBJ2-2,-,CASSPTHNTGELFF,TGTGCCAGCTCACCGACTCATAACACCGGGGAGCTGTTTTTT
TRBV7-3,-,TRBJ1-6,-,CASSLSGIRNSPLHF,TGTGCCAGCAGCTTATCAGGGATCAGGAATTCACCCCTCCACTTT
TRBV24-1,-,TRBJ1-2,-,CATSDFGRAWYGYTF,TGTGCCACCAGTGATTTCGGCAGGGCTTGGTATGGCTACACCTTC
TRBV19,-,TRBJ2-2,TRBD1,CASKAPGQGDTGELFF,TGTGCCAGTAAAGCTCCGGGACAGGGGGACACCGGGGAGCTGTTTTTT
TRBV30,-,TRBJ2-3,TRBD2,CAWGARRGGGDTQYF,TGTGCCTGGGGAGCTCGGCGGGGGGGCGGAGATACGCAGTATTTT
TRBV19,-,TRBJ1-5,TRBD1,CASSPGQGSNQPQHF,TGTGCCAGTAGCCCTGGACAGGGTAGTAATCAGCCCCAGCATTTT
TRBV3-1/TRBV3-2,-,TRBJ1-2,-,CASSQDPGGDYGYTF,TGTGCCAGCAGCCAAGACCCGGGAGGGGACTATGGCTACACCTTC
TRBV10-2,-,TRBJ2-7,-,CASSVNGGSYEQYF,TGCGCCAGCAGTGTTAACGGGGGCTCCTACGAGCAGTACTTC
TRBV29-1,-,TRBJ2-7,TRBD1,CSAQAPSGGSSYEQYF,TGCAGCGCCCAGGCCCCGTCAGGGGGAAGCTCCTACGAGCAGTACTTC
TRBV3-1/TRBV3-2,-,TRBJ2-7,-,CASSQQGGHEQYF,TGTGCCAGCAGCCAACAGGGTGGCCACGAGCAGTACTTC
TRBV2,-,TRBJ2-5,-,CASMGGHQETQYF,TGTGCCAGCATGGGTGGGCACCAAGAGACCCAGTACTTC
TRBV5-6,once,TRBJ1-5,-,CASSLGGGDQPQHF,TGTGCCAGCAGCTTGGGAGGGGGGGATCAGCCCCAGCATTTT
TRBV19,-,TRBJ1-5,TRBD1,CASSRVVGQGFSNQPQHF,TGTGCCAGTAGCAGAGTCGTGGGACAGGGTTTTAGCAATCAGCCCCAGCATTTT